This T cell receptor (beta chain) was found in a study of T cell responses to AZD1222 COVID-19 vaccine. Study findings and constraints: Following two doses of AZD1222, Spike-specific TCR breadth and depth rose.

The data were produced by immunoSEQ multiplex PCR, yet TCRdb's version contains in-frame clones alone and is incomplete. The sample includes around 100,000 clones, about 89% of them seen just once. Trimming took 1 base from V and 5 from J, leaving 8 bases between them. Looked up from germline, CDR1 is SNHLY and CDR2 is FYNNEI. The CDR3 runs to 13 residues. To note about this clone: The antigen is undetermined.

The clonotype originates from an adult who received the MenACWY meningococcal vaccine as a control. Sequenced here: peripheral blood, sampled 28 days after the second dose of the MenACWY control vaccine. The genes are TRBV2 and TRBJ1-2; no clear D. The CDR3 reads CASSEDPRYGYTF. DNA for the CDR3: TGTGCCAGCAGTGAAGATCCTAGATATGGCTACACCTTC.